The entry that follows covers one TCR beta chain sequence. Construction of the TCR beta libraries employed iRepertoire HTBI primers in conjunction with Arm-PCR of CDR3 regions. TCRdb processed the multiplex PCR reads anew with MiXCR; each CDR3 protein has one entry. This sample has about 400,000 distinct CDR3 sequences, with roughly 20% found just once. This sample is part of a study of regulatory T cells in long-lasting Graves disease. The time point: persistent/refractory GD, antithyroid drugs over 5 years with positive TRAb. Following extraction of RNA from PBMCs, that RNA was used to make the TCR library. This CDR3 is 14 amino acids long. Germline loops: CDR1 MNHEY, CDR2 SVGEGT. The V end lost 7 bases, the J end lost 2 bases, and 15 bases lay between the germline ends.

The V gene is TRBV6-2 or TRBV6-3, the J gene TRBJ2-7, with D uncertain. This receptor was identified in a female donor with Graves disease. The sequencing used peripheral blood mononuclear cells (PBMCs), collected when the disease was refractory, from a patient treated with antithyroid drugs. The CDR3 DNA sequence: TGTGCCAGCACCCCCGGATTTGGGACCTACGAGCAGTACTTC. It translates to CASTPGFGTYEQYF.